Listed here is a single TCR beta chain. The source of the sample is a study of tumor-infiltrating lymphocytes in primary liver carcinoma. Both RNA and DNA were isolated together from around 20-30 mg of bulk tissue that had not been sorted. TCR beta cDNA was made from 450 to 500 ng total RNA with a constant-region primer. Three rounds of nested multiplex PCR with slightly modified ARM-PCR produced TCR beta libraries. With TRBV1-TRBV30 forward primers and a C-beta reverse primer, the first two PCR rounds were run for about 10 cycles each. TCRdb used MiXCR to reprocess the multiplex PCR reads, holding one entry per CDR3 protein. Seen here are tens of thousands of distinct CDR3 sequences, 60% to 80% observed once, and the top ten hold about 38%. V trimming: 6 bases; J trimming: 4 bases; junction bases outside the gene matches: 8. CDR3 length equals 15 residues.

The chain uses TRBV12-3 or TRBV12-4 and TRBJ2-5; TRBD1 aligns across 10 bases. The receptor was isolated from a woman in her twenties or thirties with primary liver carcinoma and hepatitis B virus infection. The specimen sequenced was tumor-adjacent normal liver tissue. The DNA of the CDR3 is TGTGCCAGCAGCCCCGGGACAGGGGACTTAGAGACCCAGTACTTC. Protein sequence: CASSPGTGDLETQYF.